Included here is one T cell receptor beta chain sequence, with context. This record comes from a study of blood T cell repertoires in COVID-19. In the study overall: Material from acute and convalescent COVID-19 was sourced from the United States, Italy and Spain.

V shed 0 bases and J shed 4 bases, with 10 bases lying between them. Germline lookup yields CDR1 SGHRS and CDR2 YFSETQ. This CDR3 region has 14 residues. Using immunoSEQ multiplex PCR, the repertoire was profiled, and TCRdb retains in-frame clones only, with some absent. Here the sample spans hundreds of thousands of clones, around 90% being singletons. The participants were between roughly 18 and 100 years old and came from under 25 US areas. Participants' own reports of clinical history determined their cohort assignment. This chain links TRBV5-1 with TRBJ1-1; D gene uncertain. Material for sequencing was PBMCs or T cells enriched from blood (not recorded which). The receptor comes from a middle-aged woman with acute COVID-19. CDR3 in amino acids: CASSLVTGPTEAFF. The CDR3 DNA follows: TGCGCCAGCAGCTTGGTTACTGGGCCCACTGAAGCTTTCTTT.